The present T cell receptor beta chain was sequenced within a study of control samples from healthy donors and cancer patients. The CDR3 is made up of 13 amino acids. CDR1 is SNHLY, CDR2 FYNNEI, per germline. The J segment lost 9 bases and the V segment lost 2 bases, leaving 5 bases of the junction unmatched. TCRdb's table, derived via immunoSEQ multiplex PCR, lists solely in-frame clones and lacks some. The sample carries some 96,000 clones, approximately 95% recorded once. The chain has TRBV2 and TRBJ1-1; TRBD1 agrees at 8 bases. This clonotype was obtained from a man between 18 and 29 years old in good health. The sequenced sample was blood. CDR3 coding DNA: TGTGCCAGCAGTGAATACAGGGGGTTGCAAGCTTTCTTT. Translating gives CASSEYRGLQAFF.